These 31 T cell receptor beta chains came from one sample sequenced in a study of CD8+CD57+ T cells in acquired aplastic anemia. Patients picked for sequencing had shown CD8+CD57+ cell expansion detected by flow cytometry. Using genomic DNA as the template, TCR beta VDJ and CDR3 profiling was carried out. Each CDR3 protein gets one entry after TCRdb re-called the reads with MiXCR. The sample lists 150,000 or so distinct CDR3 sequences, around 52% occurring once. The source material was sorted CD4+, CD8+, or CD8+CD57+ T cells (not recorded which) from PBMCs. These receptor sequences come from a human donor with aplastic anemia.

The V and J genes are TRBV20-1 and TRBJ2-1; D unresolved. Per the germline V gene, CDR1 is DFQATT and CDR2 is SNEGSKA (reference sequence). CDR3 length: 11 amino acids. V shed 2 bases and J shed 6 bases, with 5 bases lying between them. CDR3 loop: CSARRANEQFF. The CDR3 region has the DNA TGCAGTGCTAGAAGAGCCAATGAGCAGTTCTTC.

This clonotype came up many times. The chain combines TRBV10-1 with TRBJ2-3, with 8 nucleotides matching TRBD2. CDR1 is WNHNN, CDR2 SYGVQD, per germline (reference sequence). The CDR3 covers 16 residues. J gave up 2 bases and V 5 bases, and 9 bases lay outside the gene matches. The CDR3 region is CASSNLLADTTDTQYF. In DNA form, the CDR3 reads TGCGCCAGCAGTAACCTACTAGCGGACACCACAGATACGCAGTATTTT.

This clonotype occurred many times. DNA of the CDR3: TGTGCCTGGAAATACCAGGCATCCTACGAGCAGTACTTC. It translates to CAWKYQASYEQYF. The chain carries TRBV30 and TRBJ2-7; D uncertain. There are 13 residues in the CDR3. V lost 4 bases, J lost 1 base, and 11 bases lay in between. Germline V lookup: CDR1 GTSNPN, CDR2 SVGIG (reference sequence).

This clonotype has a count of ten or more. The chain links TRBV5-4 to TRBJ2-1; 14 nucleotides match TRBD2. The J segment lost 10 bases and the V segment lost 2 bases, leaving 8 bases of the junction unmatched. The length of the CDR3 is 16 residues. CDR1 is SGHNT, CDR2 YYREEE, per germline (reference sequence). The CDR3 loop reads CASSFRLAGGPREQFF. As DNA, the CDR3 is TGTGCCAGCAGCTTTCGACTAGCGGGAGGGCCAAGGGAGCAGTTCTTC.

This clonotype appeared many times. The gene calls are TRBV19 and TRBJ1-1; D ambiguous. The CDR3 is 11 residues long. In germline, CDR1 is LNHDA, CDR2 SQIVND (reference sequence). V was trimmed by 1 base and J by 11 bases, leaving 8 bases between them. In DNA form, the CDR3 reads TGTGCCAGTAGTATAGTGACATGGGCTTTCTTT. Amino acids: CASSIVTWAFF.

Points on this clonotype: A much more abundant neighbour one base away suggests this may be a read error. The chain uses TRBV13 and TRBJ2-1; 10 bases match TRBD2. CDR1 is PRHDT and CDR2 is FYEKMQ in the germline V gene (reference sequence). Trimming at V came to 4 bases and at J to 9 bases, leaving 9 bases not matched to a gene. This CDR3 spans 15 amino acids. The CDR3 DNA reads TGTGCCAGCAGCTCAGGACTAGCGGAGAGGAGTGAGCAGTTCTTC. It codes for CASSSGLAERSEQFF.

This sequence joins TRBV7-9 and TRBJ2-7; 12 bases line up with TRBD2. From germline, CDR1 is SEHNR and CDR2 FQNEAQ (reference sequence). The CDR3 has 14 amino acids. J gave up 5 bases and V 5 bases, and 4 bases lay outside the gene matches. This CDR3 is CASSPRLAGDEQYF. In nucleotides, the CDR3 is TGTGCCAGCAGCCCACGACTAGCGGGAGACGAGCAGTACTTC.

The CDR3 coding sequence is TGCAGTGCCAACCAGGGCTATGCAACTAATGAAAAACTGTTTTTT. Translation: CSANQGYATNEKLFF. The rearrangement links TRBV20-1 to TRBJ1-4; D might be TRBD1 (5 bases). Germline-derived CDR1 and CDR2 are DFQATT and SNEGSKA (reference sequence). The CDR3 is 15 residues long. V lost 6 bases, J lost 0 bases, and 14 bases lay in between.

This clonotype was recorded many times. CDR3 sequence (DNA): TGTGCCAGCAGTCTAGAACTCGACAGACCTAACTATGGCTACACCTTC. It encodes CASSLELDRPNYGYTF. This chain joins TRBV6-1 and TRBJ1-2; a weak D match, TRBD1 (5 bases). Trimming took 5 bases from V and 0 from J, leaving 16 bases between them. The CDR3 consists of 16 residues. Germline V gene lookup returns CDR1 MNHNS and CDR2 SASEGT.

This chain links TRBV25-1 with TRBJ2-2; possibly TRBD1 for D (6 bases). CDR1 is MGHDK, CDR2 SYGVNS, per germline. V was clipped by 3 bases and J by 5 bases, with 19 bases between them. The CDR3 totals 17 residues. The CDR3 spells CASSDLYRDGGTGELFF. The CDR3 DNA reads TGTGCCAGCAGTGATCTTTACAGGGATGGTGGAACCGGGGAGCTGTTTTTT.

In its sample, this clonotype was seen a few times. The CDR3 DNA follows: TGCAGCGTCGCGATCCGGACAGGGGCCTACGAGCAGTACTTC. It encodes CSVAIRTGAYEQYF. This sequence joins TRBV29-1 and TRBJ2-7; 9 nucleotides align to TRBD1. Germline V CDR1 and CDR2: SQVTM, ANQGSEA. The V and J ends lost 6 bases and 2 bases, in that order; junction bases with no gene match: 8. The CDR3 sequence is 14 residues long.

The table lists this clonotype with many counts. A much larger clone differs by one base, so this may be a read error. This chain links TRBV10-1 with TRBJ1-2; D remains unclear. In germline, CDR1 is WNHNN, CDR2 SYGVQD (reference sequence). V lost 5 bases and J lost 0, with 19 bases in between. The CDR3 runs to 17 residues. The CDR3 DNA follows: TGCGCCAGCAGTACCGGGATAGGATCCTATACTAACTATGGCTACACCTTC. Translating it yields CASSTGIGSYTNYGYTF.

This clonotype was detected only a few times. The chain couples TRBV30 to TRBJ2-1, with D hard to call. Germline-derived CDR1 and CDR2 are GTSNPN and SVGIG (reference sequence). The V end lost 3 bases, the J end lost 12 bases, and 18 bases lay between the germline ends. The CDR3 extends over 13 amino acids. The CDR3 bases are TGTGCCTGGAGCCTAGAAAACAAGGCCCGGCAGTTCTTC. Protein sequence: CAWSLENKARQFF.

This clonotype was recorded only once. J is TRBJ2-7 and V is TRBV29-1; no firm D call. The CDR3 extends over 12 amino acids. The germline CDR1 and CDR2 sequences are SQVTM and ANQGSEA. V lost 5 bases, J lost 2 bases, and 10 bases lay in between. The CDR3: CSVTGLTYEQYF. CDR3 sequence (DNA): TGCAGCGTTACCGGGTTAACCTACGAGCAGTACTTC.

This chain joins TRBV19 and TRBJ1-3; D is uncertain. V lost 7 bases and J 3 bases, leaving 10 bases between the germline ends. Per the germline V gene, CDR1 is LNHDA and CDR2 is SQIVND (reference sequence). CDR3 length: 13 amino acids. For the CDR3, the DNA is TGTGCCAGTACAGACACGGGTGGAAACACCATATATTTT. Translating gives CASTDTGGNTIYF.

The rearrangement uses TRBV10-1 and TRBJ2-7; D is unclear. The germline V and J ends were trimmed by 2 bases and 6 bases, with 11 bases remaining between them. Germline CDR1 WNHNN, CDR2 SYGVQD (reference sequence). This CDR3 contains 13 residues. CDR3 region: CASSENAGSEQYF. DNA of the CDR3: TGCGCCAGCAGTGAGAATGCAGGTTCCGAGCAGTACTTC.

This chain joins TRBV7-8 and TRBJ2-1; D remains ambiguous. The V gene's germline CDR1 is SGHVS and CDR2 FQNEAQ. This CDR3 contains 12 residues. Trimming removed 3 bases at V and 8 bases at J, with 8 bases between. DNA for the CDR3: TGTGCCAGCAGCTTTAAACTGGATGAGCAGTTCTTC. This sequence encodes CASSFKLDEQFF.

This clonotype was found many times. V gene TRBV9 combines with J gene TRBJ2-7, with 8 bases identical to TRBD1. Germline V gene sequence: CDR1 SGDLS, CDR2 YYNGEE. The trim removed 5 bases at V and 6 bases at J, leaving 7 bases unmatched. This CDR3 has 13 amino acids. The CDR3 sequence: CASSVDRVGEQYF. Written as DNA, the CDR3 is TGTGCCAGCAGTGTGGACAGGGTAGGCGAGCAGTACTTC.

The J gene is TRBJ1-2, the V gene TRBV7-9, with TRBD1 identical over 8 bases. The CDR3 length is 13 residues. Trimming took 5 bases from V and 8 from J; bases not matched to a gene: 7. Germline V CDR1 and CDR2: SEHNR, FQNEAQ (reference sequence). Written as DNA, the CDR3 is TGTGCCAGCAGCCCGGGACAGGTTGAAGGCTACACCTTC. It encodes CASSPGQVEGYTF.

At least ten counts were recorded for this clonotype. The junction differs from germline at one of its ends, possibly a read error. This chain uses TRBV7-7 with TRBJ2-7; the match to TRBD2 covers 8 bases. The CDR3 is made up of 16 amino acids. Germline CDR1 SSHAT, CDR2 FNYEAQ (reference sequence). In DNA form, the CDR3 reads TGTGCTAGCAGCCCTGAAGGACTAGCCCAAATTCCCGAGCAGTACTTC. Translating it yields CASSPEGLAQIPEQYF. Variable domain in full (rest from reference TRBV7-7 and TRBJ2-7): GAGVSQSPRYKVTKRGQDVTLRCDPISSHATLYWYQQALGQGPEFLTYFNYEAQPDKSGLPSDRFSAERPEGSISTLTIQRTEQRDSAMYRCASSPEGLAQIPEQYFGPGTRLTVT.

This chain uses TRBV19 with TRBJ2-1; D gene ambiguous. V was cut by 1 base and J by 0 bases, with 7 bases left in between. The CDR3 consists of 15 residues. Germline V gene data show CDR1 as LNHDA and CDR2 as SQIVND (reference sequence). CDR3 nucleotides: TGTGCCAGTAGTATAGCGAGATCCTCCTACAATGAGCAGTTCTTC. It encodes CASSIARSSYNEQFF. The full variable domain, its missing parts supplied by reference TRBV19 and TRBJ2-1, is DGGITQSPKYLFRKEGQNVTLSCEQNLNHDAMYWYRQDPGQGLRLIYYSQIVNDFQKGDIAEGYSVSREKKESFPLTVTSAQKNPTAFYLCASSIARSSYNEQFFGPGTRLTVL.

This clonotype was detected ten times or more. The chain recombines TRBV5-1 with TRBJ2-1; the D gene is possibly TRBD1 (6 bases). CDR1 SGHRS and CDR2 YFSETQ come from the germline V gene. The V end was cut by 4 bases, the J end by 0 bases, with 14 bases between. The CDR3 covers 16 residues. CDR3 amino acids: CASSDPQGISYNEQFF. CDR3 sequence (DNA): TGCGCCAGCAGCGACCCGCAGGGGATCTCCTACAATGAGCAGTTCTTC.

This clonotype was detected a few times. The chain joins TRBV29-1 to TRBJ2-6; D unclear. This CDR3 region has 13 residues. CDR1 is SQVTM and CDR2 is ANQGSEA in the germline V gene. V lost 4 bases to trimming and J lost 0 bases, with 4 bases between them. The CDR3: CSVGFSGANVLTF. CDR3 coding DNA: TGCAGCGTTGGGTTCTCTGGGGCCAACGTCCTGACTTTC.

The chain is built from TRBV27 and TRBJ2-7, with D perhaps TRBD2 (6 bases). This CDR3 is built from 13 residues. CDR1 and CDR2 (germline): MNHEY, SMNVEV (reference sequence). V was pared by 6 bases and J by 1 base, with 10 bases between. The CDR3 DNA sequence: TGTGCCAGCAGCGGGAGAGGGTCCTACGAGCAGTACTTC. Encoded protein: CASSGRGSYEQYF.

This clonotype was picked up many times. V is TRBV25-1 and J is TRBJ2-7; 7 bases align to TRBD1. From germline, CDR1 is MGHDK and CDR2 SYGVNS. After removal of 2 bases from V and 3 bases from J, the junction contained 1 base not matched to a gene. The CDR3 length is 13 residues. The CDR3 nucleotides are TGTGCCAGCAGTGAAACAGGGGTCTACGAGCAGTACTTC. Amino acid sequence: CASSETGVYEQYF.

This chain links TRBV29-1 with TRBJ2-3; tentatively, D is TRBD2 (7 bases). The CDR3 totals 14 residues. V was cut by 6 bases and J by 0 bases, with 13 bases left in between. CDR1 SQVTM and CDR2 ANQGSEA come from the germline V gene. CDR3 sequence (DNA): TGCAGCGTCGAGGGGGGGGACAGCACAGATACGCAGTATTTT. Protein product: CSVEGGDSTDTQYF.

This clonotype was seen repeatedly, ten times or more. V gene TRBV6-5 combines with J gene TRBJ1-2; unclear D gene. V was shortened by 0 bases and J by 0 bases, with 5 bases between the two germline ends. The germline V gene has CDR1 MNHEY and CDR2 SVGAGI. There are 14 residues in the CDR3. The DNA for the CDR3 is TGTGCCAGCAGTTACTCGAATACTAACTATGGCTACACCTTC. Residues: CASSYSNTNYGYTF.

A single count supports this clonotype. The chain joins TRBV15 to TRBJ2-7; D is unresolved. The V gene lost 0 bases and the J gene lost 1 base, with 4 bases spanning the gap. This CDR3 has 13 residues. Germline V CDR1 and CDR2: LNHNV, YYDKDF (reference sequence). CDR3 sequence: CATSRDFSYEQYF. In nucleotides, the CDR3 is TGTGCCACCAGCAGAGATTTTTCCTACGAGCAGTACTTC.

The chain has TRBV10-1 and TRBJ2-1; no clear D gene. The CDR3 loop spans 15 amino acids. The germline V gene encodes CDR1 WNHNN and CDR2 SYGVQD (reference sequence). Trimming cost V 1 base and J 0 bases, with 7 bases left between them. DNA for the CDR3: TGCGCCAGCAGTGAGTGGTCTACCTCCTACAATGAGCAGTTCTTC. This gives the protein CASSEWSTSYNEQFF.

This clonotype was counted only a few times. This chain connects TRBV24-1 to TRBJ2-1; possibly TRBD1 or TRBD2 for D (5 bases each). The germline V and J ends were trimmed by 3 bases and 7 bases, with 12 bases remaining between them. The CDR3 runs to 14 residues. Looked up from germline, CDR1 is KGHDR and CDR2 is SFDVKD. The CDR3 DNA is TGTGCCACCAGTGATGGGACGTCGAGGAATGAGCAGTTCTTC. Encoded protein: CATSDGTSRNEQFF.

The chain couples TRBV5-1 to TRBJ1-2; D not certain. The CDR3 has 14 residues. V dropped 1 base and J dropped 7 bases, with 14 bases sitting between them. Germline lookup yields CDR1 SGHRS and CDR2 YFSETQ. CDR3 nucleotides: TGCGCCAGCAGCTTGAACGGTCGTTCAGGTGGCTACACCTTC. This sequence encodes CASSLNGRSGGYTF.